These 19 T cell receptor beta chains were sequenced from one sample in a study of cytomegalovirus exposure and HLA in healthy donors. The primer mix had 60 Vbeta and 13 Jbeta primers. Profiling relied on immunoSEQ multiplex PCR, and the TCRdb table lists in-frame clones only, not all of them. The table includes a few hundred thousand clones, around 80% detected once. What was sequenced was PBMCs. These receptors all stem from a girl aged 2 to 10 in good health and CMV-seronegative.

J is TRBJ2-2 and V is TRBV11-2; possibly TRBD2 for D (6 bases). The V gene lost 1 base and the J gene lost 5 bases, with 14 bases spanning the gap. Germline-derived CDR1 and CDR2 are SGHAT and FQNNGV. The CDR3 is made up of 16 amino acids. CDR3 bases: TGTGCCAGCAGCTTAGGCGGGAATCATAGAACCGGGGAGCTGTTTTTT. Translation: CASSLGGNHRTGELFF.

This sequence joins TRBV9 and TRBJ2-3; the match to TRBD2 covers 8 bases. Germline assignment: CDR1 SGDLS and CDR2 YYNGEE. This CDR3 is built from 15 residues. Germline trimming cut 3 bases from V and 0 bases from J; bases unmatched to any gene: 3. The CDR3 coding sequence is TGTGCCAGCAGCGGTCAGCGGGGGAGCACAGATACGCAGTATTTT. This codes for CASSGQRGSTDTQYF.

The rearrangement joins TRBV5-1 to TRBJ2-1; perhaps TRBD2 as D (6 bases). Germline-derived CDR1 and CDR2 are SGHRS and YFSETQ. CDR3 length: 16 residues. Trimming left V 0 bases short and J 0 bases short, with 10 bases between. As DNA, the CDR3 is TGCGCCAGCAGCTTGGTTCCTAGCGCCTCCTACAATGAGCAGTTCTTC. Its protein product is CASSLVPSASYNEQFF.

The rearrangement uses TRBV5-4 and TRBJ1-6; 8 bases fit TRBD1. Germline V gene lookup returns CDR1 SGHNT and CDR2 YYREEE (reference sequence). With 7 bases clipped from V and 4 bases from J, the junction kept 4 bases outside the gene matches. The CDR3 sequence is 14 residues long. CDR3 in DNA: TGTGCCAGCTTCGGACAGGGATATAATTCACCCCTCCACTTT. Its translation: CASFGQGYNSPLHF.

The rearrangement joins TRBV5-1 to TRBJ1-2, with 8 bases that match TRBD1. In germline, CDR1 is SGHRS, CDR2 YFSETQ. With V trimmed by 0 bases and J by 4 bases, 2 bases remained unmatched. The CDR3 runs 14 residues. Written as DNA, the CDR3 is TGCGCCAGCAGCTTGGACAGGGGGGTCTATGGCTACACCTTC. Encoded protein: CASSLDRGVYGYTF.

The genes are TRBV2 and TRBJ1-2; D possibly corresponds to TRBD1 (5 bases). V lost 5 bases and J lost 5, with 9 bases in between. The CDR3 loop spans 12 amino acids. The V gene's germline CDR1 is SNHLY and CDR2 FYNNEI. The DNA for the CDR3 is TGTGCCAGCAGTCGACAGCTTTATGGCTACACCTTC. Its translation is CASSRQLYGYTF.

This clone came up once. The CDR3 DNA reads as TGTGCCAGCAGCTTCGGAGTCAAGGCCTCTGGGGCCAACGTCCTGACTTTC. Translating gives CASSFGVKASGANVLTF. The chain has TRBV5-6 and TRBJ2-6; D uncertain. CDR3 length: 17 residues. Germline V CDR1 and CDR2: SGHDT, YYEEEE. With 2 bases removed from V and 0 bases from J, the gap between germline ends came to 12 bases.

This sequence joins TRBV9 and TRBJ2-5, with TRBD2 matching over 8 bases. The CDR3 covers 13 residues. CDR1 SGDLS and CDR2 YYNGEE come from the germline V gene. The trim removed 4 bases at V and 4 bases at J, leaving 3 bases unmatched. CDR3 sequence: CASSSRGGETQYF. DNA of the CDR3: TGTGCCAGCAGCTCACGGGGGGGAGAGACCCAGTACTTC. Full variable domain (outside the CDR3, taken from reference TRBV9 and TRBJ2-5): DSGVTQTPKHLITATGQRVTLRCSPRSGDLSVYWYQQSLDQGLQFLIQYYNGEERAKGNILERFSAQQFPDLHSELNLSSLELGDSALYFCASSSRGGETQYFGPGTRLLVL.

The genes are TRBV7-9 and TRBJ1-1, with D possibly being TRBD1 (6 bases). This CDR3 comprises 15 residues. The germline V gene has CDR1 SEHNR and CDR2 FQNEAQ (reference sequence). Trimming took off 5 bases at V and 5 bases at J, with 18 bases between the two ends. For the CDR3, the DNA is TGTGCCAGCAGCACCGAATTCGAAGGGGGAACTGAAGCTTTCTTT. Protein sequence: CASSTEFEGGTEAFF.

V usage is TRBV5-1 and J usage is TRBJ2-3; TRBD2 aligns across 13 bases. Per the germline V gene, CDR1 is SGHRS and CDR2 is YFSETQ. V gave up 4 bases and J gave up 3 bases; unmatched junction bases: 8. This CDR3 has 17 amino acids. The CDR3 loop is CASSPPGLAGVTDTQYF. The CDR3 DNA follows: TGCGCCAGCAGCCCACCCGGACTAGCGGGGGTGACAGATACGCAGTATTTT.

The genes are TRBV7-8 and TRBJ2-3; 16 nucleotides match TRBD2. V dropped 5 bases and J dropped 8; count of bases not matched to a gene: 7. Germline CDR1 and CDR2: SGHVS and FQNEAQ. The CDR3 is 16 amino acids. CDR3 DNA: TGTGCCAGCAGCCCTCCGGGACTAGCGGGAGGGGGTACGCAGTATTTT. It codes for CASSPPGLAGGGTQYF.

About this clone: The same CDR3 can be traced to other DNA sequences in this sample. The chain employs TRBV4-1 and TRBJ2-7; D gene unclear. This CDR3 comprises 11 residues. V shed 0 bases and J shed 6 bases, with 3 bases lying between them. CDR1 is MGHRA and CDR2 is YSYEKL in the germline V gene. CDR3: CASSQDSEQYF. DNA for the CDR3: TGCGCCAGCAGCCAAGACAGCGAGCAGTACTTC.

The rearrangement joins TRBV5-1 to TRBJ2-2; TRBD1 might be the D (6 bases). The CDR3 totals 16 residues. From germline, CDR1 is SGHRS and CDR2 YFSETQ. Trimming stripped 2 bases from V and 7 bases from J, with 18 bases between. The CDR3 bases are TGCGCCAGCAGCTTTCTACAGGGCGGAATTAGCGGGGAGCTGTTTTTT. Protein sequence: CASSFLQGGISGELFF. The full variable domain, in which reference TRBV5-1 and TRBJ2-2 provide the parts outside the CDR3, is KAGVTQTPRYLIKTRGQQVTLSCSPISGHRSVSWYQQTPGQGLQFLFEYFSETQRNKGNFPGRFSGRQFSNSRSEMNVSTLELGDSALYLCASSFLQGGISGELFFGEGSRLTVL.

The chain is built from TRBV5-1 and TRBJ2-7, with D possibly TRBD1 on 7 matching bases. The CDR3 loop spans 16 amino acids. V was trimmed by 0 bases and J by 5 bases, leaving 18 bases between them. Germline-derived CDR1 and CDR2 are SGHRS and YFSETQ. The CDR3 here is CASSLAGGGAPNEQYF. As DNA, the CDR3 is TGCGCCAGCAGCTTGGCCGGAGGGGGCGCACCGAACGAGCAGTACTTC.

This clone has a handful of counts. The V and J genes are TRBV5-4 and TRBJ1-2; D is undetermined. This CDR3 spans 12 amino acids. Germline V gene lookup returns CDR1 SGHNT and CDR2 YYREEE (reference sequence). Trimming pared 0 bases from V and 7 bases from J, leaving 7 bases between. This chain's CDR3 is CASSLVAGGYTF. DNA for the CDR3: TGTGCCAGCAGCTTGGTGGCAGGTGGCTACACCTTC.

The sample holds a few counts of this clone. This chain joins TRBV4-2 and TRBJ2-1; 8 bases fit TRBD2. From germline, CDR1 is LGHNA and CDR2 YNFKEQ. V lost 6 bases and J lost 6; bases outside the gene matches: 7. This CDR3 is built from 14 residues. The CDR3 is CASRPGGPGNEQFF. DNA for the CDR3: TGTGCCAGCAGGCCGGGGGGGCCGGGCAATGAGCAGTTCTTC.

The CDR3 sequence: CASSSGQGARTEAFF. The CDR3, as DNA: TGTGCCAGCAGCTCAGGACAGGGGGCAAGGACTGAAGCTTTCTTT. V gene TRBV7-9 combines with J gene TRBJ1-1; 11 nucleotides align to TRBD1. The CDR3 spans 15 residues. V gave up 4 bases and J gave up 5 bases; unmatched junction bases: 6. In germline, CDR1 is SEHNR, CDR2 FQNEAQ (reference sequence). Combining the CDR3 with reference TRBV7-9 and TRBJ1-1 gives the whole variable domain DTGVSQNPRHKITKRGQNVTFRCDPISEHNRLYWYRQTLGQGPEFLTYFQNEAQLEKSRLLSDRFSAERPKGSFSTLEIQRTEQGDSAMYLCASSSGQGARTEAFFGQGTRLTVV.

This clone has a handful of counts. The chain employs TRBV7-2 and TRBJ2-2, with no clear D. With 5 bases removed from V and 3 bases from J, the gap between germline ends came to 4 bases. Germline V lookup: CDR1 SGHTA, CDR2 FQGNSA. The CDR3 runs 12 residues. CDR3 sequence reads: CASSPYTGELFF. The DNA of the CDR3 is TGTGCCAGCAGCCCGTACACCGGGGAGCTGTTTTTT. Full variable domain (remainder filled in from reference TRBV7-2 and TRBJ2-2): GAGVSQSPSNKVTEKGKDVELRCDPISGHTALYWYRQSLGQGLEFLIYFQGNSAPDKSGLPSDRFSAERTGGSVSTLTIQRTQQEDSAVYLCASSPYTGELFFGEGSRLTVL.

The chain recombines TRBV5-1 with TRBJ2-3, with 7 positions matching TRBD2. V shed 0 bases, J shed 4 bases, and the junction held 11 bases outside the gene matches. CDR3 length: 17 amino acids. Germline V gene lookup returns CDR1 SGHRS and CDR2 YFSETQ. Here the CDR3 DNA reads TGCGCCAGCAGCTTGGTCCTGGGCCTAGCGGTTTCAGATACGCAGTATTTT. It codes for CASSLVLGLAVSDTQYF.